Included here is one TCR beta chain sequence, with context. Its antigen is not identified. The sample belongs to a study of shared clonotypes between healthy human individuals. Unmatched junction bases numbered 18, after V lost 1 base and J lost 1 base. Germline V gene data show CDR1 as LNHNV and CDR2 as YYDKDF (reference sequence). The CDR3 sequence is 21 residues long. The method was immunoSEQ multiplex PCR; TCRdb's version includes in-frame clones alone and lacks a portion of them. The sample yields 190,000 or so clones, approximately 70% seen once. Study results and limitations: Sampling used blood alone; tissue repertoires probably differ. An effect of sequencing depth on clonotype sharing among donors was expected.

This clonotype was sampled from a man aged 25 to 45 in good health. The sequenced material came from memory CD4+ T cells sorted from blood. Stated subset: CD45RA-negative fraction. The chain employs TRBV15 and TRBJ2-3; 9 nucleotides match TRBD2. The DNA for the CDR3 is TGTGCCACCAGCAGAGTTACGGTCTGGACTTGGCGGGAGGGTGGCACAGATACGCAGTATTTT. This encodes CATSRVTVWTWREGGTDTQYF.